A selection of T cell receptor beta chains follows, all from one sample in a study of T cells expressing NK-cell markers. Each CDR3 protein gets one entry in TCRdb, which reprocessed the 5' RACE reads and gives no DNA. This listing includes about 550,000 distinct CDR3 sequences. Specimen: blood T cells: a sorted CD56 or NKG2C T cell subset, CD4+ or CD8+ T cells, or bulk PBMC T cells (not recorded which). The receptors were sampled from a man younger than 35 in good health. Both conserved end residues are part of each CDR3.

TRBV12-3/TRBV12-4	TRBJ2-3	CASSLVGLAVDTQYF
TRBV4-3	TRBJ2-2	CASSQELLAGGTGELFF
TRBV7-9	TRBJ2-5	CASSLGQGEGETQYF
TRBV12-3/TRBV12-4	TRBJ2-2	CASSFSALAGTNTGELFF
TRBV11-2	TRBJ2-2	CASSWVGGLLNTGELFF
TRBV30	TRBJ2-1	CAWRDPLVNSYNEQFF
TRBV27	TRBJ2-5	CASSLSPSQETQYF
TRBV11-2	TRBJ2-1	CASSLGSGSSYNEQFF
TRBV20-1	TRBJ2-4	CSARTLGQGKNIQYF
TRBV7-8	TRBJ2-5	CASSPLTGRLQETQYF
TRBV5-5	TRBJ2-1	CASILAGPGEQFF
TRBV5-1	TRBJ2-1	CASSSSTHQGGPSYNEQFF
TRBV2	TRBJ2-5	CASSDTGGETQYF
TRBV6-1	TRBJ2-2	CASSEAVGLAGTGELFF
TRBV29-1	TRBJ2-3	CSVWGGFTDTQYF
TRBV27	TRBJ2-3	CASSMASTDTQYF
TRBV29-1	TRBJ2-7	CSVTEQGYEQYF